This paragraph covers one T cell receptor (beta chain) sequence. This clonotype was recorded at least ten times. There is no known antigen for this receptor. No base quality information exists; no much larger clone differs at one position. The TCR beta CDR3 regions were amplified from RNA transcripts. For the first round of RT-PCR on the TCR CDR3, the HTBI primer set was used together with the Qiagen OneStep RT-PCR kit. A second multiplex PCR round built the libraries, followed by size selection and purification. Paired-end sequencing of the libraries was performed with 100 bp reads on an Illumina HiSeq2000. The authors' analysis ran thus. SOAPnuke was used to process the raw data, with reads discarded if the reads contained adapters or uncalled bases, had a mean Phred below 15, or lacked an exact constant-primer or identifier match. High-quality paired reads were merged using COPE v1.2.5, and each unique nucleotide sequence was defined as a clonotype. MiTCR v1.1 was used to align clonotypes to the IMGT TRBV, TRBD and TRBJ reference segments. Only V-J combinations with frequency above 0.0001, covering 98% to 99.2% of repertoires, were analysed. A TCS score was defined as the ratio between F50 (clonal expansion) and ExV (chaos), using BLOSUM62-based TCRdist between CDR3 peptides within each V-J. Welch's t-statistics and random forest reduced 450 to 600 V-J features to roughly 13, which were used in a naive Bayes classifier (R e1071). TCRdb took the public reads, trimmed them with fastp at Q25, ran MiXCR for clone calling and kept in-frame beta chains. CDR3 protein sequences are deduplicated, and each keeps its most common genes and DNA. These V and J calls derive from TCRdb rather than the authors' analysis. The sample table records fewer than 650,000 distinct CDR3 sequences; approximately 15% of these occur just once. The ten largest make up 5% to 7% of the sample.

Hyperthyroidism patients were aged 18 to 65 years and newly diagnosed, with disease duration of less than 2 months. Exclusion was applied to patients with uncontrolled infections, other autoimmune diseases, pregnancy or lactation. Diagnoses were established on the basis of clinical symptoms, serum thyroxine and TRAb, thyroid ultrasound, and orbital computed tomography. Blood from progressor patients was drawn when they were first diagnosed with hyperthyroidism, before any ophthalmopathy symptoms appeared. PBMCs were isolated from about 10 ml of fresh peripheral blood by Ficoll-Paque density gradient centrifugation. Progressor patients were first diagnosed with Graves' hyperthyroidism and then developed ophthalmopathy during follow-up. Total RNA was extracted with Trizol reagent, and quality was checked on an Agilent 2100 Bioanalyzer. These data originate in a study of T cells in Graves' hyperthyroidism and ophthalmopathy (dated by TCRdb to between 2018 and 2021). General notes on the study: Peripheral blood was sampled at the time of initial diagnosis, prior to any treatment. To identify TCR V-J signatures that set the groups apart, the researchers used a discovery cohort of 100 patients, made up of 40 to 45 with Graves' ophthalmopathy and 55 to 65 with stable Graves' hyperthyroidism. The paper describes TCR Vbeta CDR3 sequencing of 135 peripheral blood samples, made up of 40 to 45 ophthalmopathy patients, roughly 72 hyperthyroidism patients and roughly 17 progressor patients. After sampling, hyperthyroidism patients received methimazole starting at 30 mg daily, and ophthalmopathy patients received high-dose intravenous methylprednisolone. In addition, the study compared T-cell repertoires in thyroid tissue and in blood from roughly 6 Graves' hyperthyroidism patients. Prospective prediction of ophthalmopathy was tested in an independent validation cohort consisting of about 19 hyperthyroidism patients and more than 15 patients who later progressed to ophthalmopathy. The 100 discovery patients were randomly divided into training and test sets at a 7:3 ratio. Results and caveats for the whole study, not just this receptor: Most expanded thyroid clonotypes (frequency above 0.001) were also found in blood, which suggests that blood repertoires may mirror thyroid immune responses. In validation, progression to ophthalmopathy was predicted by the model with about 70% sensitivity and 72% to 85% specificity, a median of about 6 months before onset. In cross-validation, a model built on a 13 V-J signature told ophthalmopathy apart from stable hyperthyroidism with 85% to 90% sensitivity and roughly 81% specificity, and in testing the same model reached 80%/75%. No statistical method was used to fix the sample size in advance, and group allocation was not hidden from the investigators.

Measured from the cysteine to the phenylalanine, the CDR3 is 15 residues long. Only CDR3 DNA is held: 45 bases, read in frame from base 1. V sheds 4 bases and J sheds 2 bases, leaving 15 bases between their ends. The germline V gene supplies CDR1 SNHLY and CDR2 FYNNEI. Recombination joined TRBV2 with TRBJ2-7, with no confidently assigned D gene. The specimen was blood. The source of this sequence is a woman aged 25 to 39 with Graves' hyperthyroidism that later progressed to Graves' ophthalmopathy. The sequenced DNA: TGTGCCAGCAGTGTAGGATCAGTGAATACCTACGAGCAGTACTTC. It translates as CASSVGSVNTYEQYF.